This T cell receptor (beta chain) originates from a study of cytomegalovirus exposure and HLA in healthy donors. Across the study: Some 85 million unique TCRs, all from HLA-typed donors, were included in an early release of the data.

There are a few counts of this clone. Primers for the PCR totalled 60 Vbeta and 13 Jbeta. Libraries were prepared by immunoSEQ multiplex PCR; TCRdb keeps only in-frame clonotypes and omits some of them. The table has about 150,000 clones, roughly three quarters seen once. Trimming pared 4 bases from V and 8 bases from J, leaving 14 bases between. CDR3 length: 13 residues. The V gene's germline CDR1 is SEHNR and CDR2 FQNEAQ (reference sequence). Sequencing was performed on PBMCs. The chain joins TRBV7-9 to TRBJ1-2; D might be TRBD1 (6 bases). This TCR came from a male donor in good health and CMV-seronegative. The DNA of the CDR3 is TGTGCCAGCAGCTCCACAGGGAGGGGGGGCTACACCTTC. Encoded protein: CASSSTGRGGYTF.